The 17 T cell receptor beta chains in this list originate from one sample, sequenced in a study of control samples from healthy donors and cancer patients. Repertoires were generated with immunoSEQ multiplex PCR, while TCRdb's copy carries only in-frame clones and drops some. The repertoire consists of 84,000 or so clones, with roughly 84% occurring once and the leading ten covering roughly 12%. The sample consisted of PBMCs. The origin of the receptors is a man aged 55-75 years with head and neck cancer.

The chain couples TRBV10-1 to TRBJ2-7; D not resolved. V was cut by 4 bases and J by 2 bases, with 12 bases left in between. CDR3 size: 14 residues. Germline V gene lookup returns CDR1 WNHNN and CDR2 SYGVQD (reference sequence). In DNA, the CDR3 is TGCGCCAGCAGTGGTGAAGGGAAAACCTACGAGCAGTACTTC. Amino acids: CASSGEGKTYEQYF.

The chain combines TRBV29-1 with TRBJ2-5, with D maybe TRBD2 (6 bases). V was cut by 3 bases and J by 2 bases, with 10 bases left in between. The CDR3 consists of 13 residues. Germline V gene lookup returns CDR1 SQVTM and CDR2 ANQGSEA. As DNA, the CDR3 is TGCAGCGTTGATGCGGGGAAACAAGAGACCCAGTACTTC. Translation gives CSVDAGKQETQYF.

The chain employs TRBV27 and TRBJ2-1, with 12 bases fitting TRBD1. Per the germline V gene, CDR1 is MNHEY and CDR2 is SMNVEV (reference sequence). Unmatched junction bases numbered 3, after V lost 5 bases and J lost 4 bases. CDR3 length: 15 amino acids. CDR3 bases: TGTGCCAGCAGTAGGGACAGGGGGCATTACAATGAGCAGTTCTTC. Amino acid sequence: CASSRDRGHYNEQFF.

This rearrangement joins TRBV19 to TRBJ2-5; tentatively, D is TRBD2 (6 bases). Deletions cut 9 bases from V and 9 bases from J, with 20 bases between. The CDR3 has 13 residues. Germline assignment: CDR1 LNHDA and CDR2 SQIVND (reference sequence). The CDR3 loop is CASQFGGAGAQYF. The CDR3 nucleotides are TGTGCCAGCCAGTTCGGAGGGGCTGGGGCCCAGTACTTC.

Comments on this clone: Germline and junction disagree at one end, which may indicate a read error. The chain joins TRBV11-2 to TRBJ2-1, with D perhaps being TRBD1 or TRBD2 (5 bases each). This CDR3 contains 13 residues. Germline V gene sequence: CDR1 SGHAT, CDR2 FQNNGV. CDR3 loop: CASSPTRGESQLF. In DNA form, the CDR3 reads TGTGCCAGCAGCCCTACTCGGGGCGAGTCTCAGCTCTTC.

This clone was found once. The CDR3 is CASSQEHRGRLANYGYTF. CDR3 nucleotide sequence: TGCGCCAGCAGCCAAGAACACAGGGGGCGATTAGCTAACTATGGCTACACCTTC. This sequence joins TRBV4-1 and TRBJ1-2; 9 bases match TRBD1. This CDR3 region has 18 residues. After removal of 0 bases from V and 0 bases from J, the junction contained 8 bases not matched to a gene. Germline lookup yields CDR1 MGHRA and CDR2 YSYEKL.

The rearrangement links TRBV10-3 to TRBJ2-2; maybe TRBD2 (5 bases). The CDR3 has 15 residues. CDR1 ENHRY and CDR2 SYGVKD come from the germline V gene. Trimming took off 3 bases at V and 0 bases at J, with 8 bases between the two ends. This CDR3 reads CAISEEGPNTGELFF. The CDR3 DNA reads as TGTGCCATCAGTGAAGAGGGCCCGAACACCGGGGAGCTGTTTTTT.

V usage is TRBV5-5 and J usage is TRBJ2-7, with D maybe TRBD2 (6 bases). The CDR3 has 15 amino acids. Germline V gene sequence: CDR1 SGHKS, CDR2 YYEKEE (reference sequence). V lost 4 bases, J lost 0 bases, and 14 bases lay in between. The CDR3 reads CASSRSGGFSYEQYF. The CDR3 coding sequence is TGTGCCAGCAGCAGGAGCGGAGGGTTCTCCTACGAGCAGTACTTC. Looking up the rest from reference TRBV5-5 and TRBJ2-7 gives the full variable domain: DAGVTQSPTHLIKTRGQQVTLRCSPISGHKSVSWYQQVLGQGPQFIFQYYEKEERGRGNFPDRFSARQFPNYSSELNVNALLLGDSALYLCASSRSGGFSYEQYFGPGTRLTVT.

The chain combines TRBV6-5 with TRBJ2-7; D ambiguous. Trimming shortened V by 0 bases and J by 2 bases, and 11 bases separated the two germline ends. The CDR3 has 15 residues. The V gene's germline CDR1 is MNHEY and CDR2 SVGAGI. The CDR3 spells CASSYSVRPTYEQYF. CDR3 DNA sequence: TGTGCCAGCAGTTACTCGGTCAGGCCAACCTACGAGCAGTACTTC.

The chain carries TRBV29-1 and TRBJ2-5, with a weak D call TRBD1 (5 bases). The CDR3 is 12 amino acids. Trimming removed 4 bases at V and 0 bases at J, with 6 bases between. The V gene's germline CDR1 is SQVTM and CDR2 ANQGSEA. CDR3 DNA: TGCAGCGTTGCCAGGGACCAAGAGACCCAGTACTTC. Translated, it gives CSVARDQETQYF.

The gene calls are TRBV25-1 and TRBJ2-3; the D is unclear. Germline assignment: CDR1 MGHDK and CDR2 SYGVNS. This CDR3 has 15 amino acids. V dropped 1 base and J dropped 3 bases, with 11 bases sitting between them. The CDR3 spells CASSELGVDTDTQYF. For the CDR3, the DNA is TGTGCCAGCAGTGAATTAGGTGTGGATACAGATACGCAGTATTTT.

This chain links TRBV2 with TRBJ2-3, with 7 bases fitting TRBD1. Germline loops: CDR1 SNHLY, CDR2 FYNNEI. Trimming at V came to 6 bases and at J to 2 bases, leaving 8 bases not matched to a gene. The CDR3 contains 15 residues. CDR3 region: CASRGLDRFTDTQYF. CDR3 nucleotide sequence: TGTGCCAGCAGGGGCCTGGACAGGTTCACAGATACGCAGTATTTT. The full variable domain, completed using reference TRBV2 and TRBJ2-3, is EPEVTQTPSHQVTQMGQEVILRCVPISNHLYFYWYRQILGQKVEFLVSFYNNEISEKSEIFDDQFSVERPDGSNFTLKIRSTKLEDSAMYFCASRGLDRFTDTQYFGPGTRLTVL.

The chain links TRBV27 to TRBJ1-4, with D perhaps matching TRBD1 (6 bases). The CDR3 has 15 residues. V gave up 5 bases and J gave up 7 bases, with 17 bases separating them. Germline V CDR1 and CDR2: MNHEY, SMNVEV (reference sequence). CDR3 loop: CASSPLDRLLEKLFF. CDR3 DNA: TGTGCCAGCAGTCCCCTGGACAGATTACTTGAAAAACTGTTTTTT.

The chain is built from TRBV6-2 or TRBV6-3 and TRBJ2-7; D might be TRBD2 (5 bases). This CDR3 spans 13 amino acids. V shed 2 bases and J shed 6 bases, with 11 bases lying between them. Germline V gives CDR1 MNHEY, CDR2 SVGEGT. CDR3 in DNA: TGTGCCAGCAGTTACCTGGACTTTCGCGAGCAGTACTTC. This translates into CASSYLDFREQYF.

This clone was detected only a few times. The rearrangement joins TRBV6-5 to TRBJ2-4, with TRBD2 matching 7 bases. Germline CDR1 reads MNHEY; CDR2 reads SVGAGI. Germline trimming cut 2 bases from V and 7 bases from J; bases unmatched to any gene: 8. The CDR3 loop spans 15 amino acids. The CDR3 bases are TGTGCCAGCAGTTACAGGGCGGGAGCGCCGAACATTCAGTACTTC. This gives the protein CASSYRAGAPNIQYF.

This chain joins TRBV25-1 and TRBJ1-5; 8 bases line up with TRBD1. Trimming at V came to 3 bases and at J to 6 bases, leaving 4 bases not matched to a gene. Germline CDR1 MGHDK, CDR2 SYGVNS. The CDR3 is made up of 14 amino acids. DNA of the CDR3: TGTGCCAGCAGTGATGGACAGGGTACTCAGCCCCAGCATTTT. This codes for CASSDGQGTQPQHF.

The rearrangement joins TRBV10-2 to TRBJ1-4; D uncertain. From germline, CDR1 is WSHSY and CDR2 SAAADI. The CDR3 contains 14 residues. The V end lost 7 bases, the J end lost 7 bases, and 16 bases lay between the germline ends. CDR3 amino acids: CASKQGLNTEKLFF. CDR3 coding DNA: TGCGCCAGCAAGCAAGGACTCAATACTGAAAAACTGTTTTTT.